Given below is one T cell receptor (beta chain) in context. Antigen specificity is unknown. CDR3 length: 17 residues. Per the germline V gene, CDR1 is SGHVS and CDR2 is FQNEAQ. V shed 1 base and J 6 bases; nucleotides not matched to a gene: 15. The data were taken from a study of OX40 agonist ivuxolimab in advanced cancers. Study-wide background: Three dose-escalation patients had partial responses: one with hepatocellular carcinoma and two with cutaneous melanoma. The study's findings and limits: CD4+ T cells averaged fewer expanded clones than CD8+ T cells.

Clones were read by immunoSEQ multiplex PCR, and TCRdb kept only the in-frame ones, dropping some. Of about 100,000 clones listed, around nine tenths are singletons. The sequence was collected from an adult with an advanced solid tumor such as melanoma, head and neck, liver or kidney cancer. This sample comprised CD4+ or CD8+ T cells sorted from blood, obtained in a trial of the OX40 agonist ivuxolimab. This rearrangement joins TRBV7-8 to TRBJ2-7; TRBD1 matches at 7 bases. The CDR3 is CASSLGTPDRAPTEQYF. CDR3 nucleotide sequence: TGTGCCAGCAGCTTAGGTACCCCAGACAGGGCCCCTACCGAGCAGTACTTC. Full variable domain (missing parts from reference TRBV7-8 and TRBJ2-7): GAGVSQSPRYKVAKRGQDVALRCDPISGHVSLFWYQQALGQGPEFLTYFQNEAQLDKSGLPSDRFFAERPEGSVSTLKIQRTQQEDSAVYLCASSLGTPDRAPTEQYFGPGTRLTVT.